The present entry profiles one TCR beta chain with its context. What it binds is unknown. These data come from a study of cytomegalovirus exposure and HLA in healthy donors. Findings and limits, study-wide: It was confirmed in vitro that three of the CMV-associated chains were specific for CMV antigens. A list of 150 or so TCR beta chains associated with cytomegalovirus was given. That first-cohort TCR clusters tended to co-occur in the 95 to 150 validation repertoires was found in a later analysis. Generally TCR sequences proved uncommon, though certain public TCRs appeared in numerous donors.

The repertoire was sequenced with immunoSEQ multiplex PCR; TCRdb's copy has only in-frame clones and lacks some. This sample has about 130,000 clones; 75% to 90% occur once, and the top ten carry approximately 9.2%. Material for sequencing was PBMCs. The receptor comes from a woman between 18 and 29 years old in good health and CMV-seropositive.

CDR3 bases: TGTGCCAGCAGTCCCAGGGGGAAGGAGCAGTACTTC. It specifies CASSPRGKEQYF. V gene TRBV28 combines with J gene TRBJ2-7; the match to TRBD1 covers 7 bases. The germline gives CDR1 MDHEN, CDR2 SYDVKM. The CDR3 sequence is 12 residues long. The V segment lost 5 bases and the J segment 7 bases; nucleotides outside the gene matches: 5.